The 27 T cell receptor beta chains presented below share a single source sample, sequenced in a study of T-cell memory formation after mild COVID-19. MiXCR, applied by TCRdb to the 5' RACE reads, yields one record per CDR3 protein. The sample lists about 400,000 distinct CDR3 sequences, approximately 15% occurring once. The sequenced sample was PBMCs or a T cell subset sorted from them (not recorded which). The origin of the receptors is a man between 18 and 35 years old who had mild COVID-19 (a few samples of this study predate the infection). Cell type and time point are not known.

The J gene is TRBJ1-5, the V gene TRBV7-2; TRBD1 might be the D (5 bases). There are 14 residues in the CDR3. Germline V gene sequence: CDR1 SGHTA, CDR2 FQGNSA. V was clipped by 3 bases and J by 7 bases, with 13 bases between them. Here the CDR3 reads CASSFFGRDQPQHF. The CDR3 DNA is TGTGCCAGCAGCTTTTTTGGCAGGGACCAGCCCCAGCATTTT.

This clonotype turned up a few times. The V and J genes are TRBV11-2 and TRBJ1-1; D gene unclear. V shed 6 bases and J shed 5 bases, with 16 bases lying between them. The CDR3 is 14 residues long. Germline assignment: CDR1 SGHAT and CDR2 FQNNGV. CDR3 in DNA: TGTGCCAGCAGGTCGCTGGAGGGAAGGACTGAAGCTTTCTTT. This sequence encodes CASRSLEGRTEAFF.

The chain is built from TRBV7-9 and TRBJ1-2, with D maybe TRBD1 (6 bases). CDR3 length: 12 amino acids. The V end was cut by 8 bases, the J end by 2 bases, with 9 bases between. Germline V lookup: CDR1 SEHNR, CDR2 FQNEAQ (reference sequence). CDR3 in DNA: TGTGCCAGCCGGGGGCGAAACTATGGCTACACCTTC. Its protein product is CASRGRNYGYTF.

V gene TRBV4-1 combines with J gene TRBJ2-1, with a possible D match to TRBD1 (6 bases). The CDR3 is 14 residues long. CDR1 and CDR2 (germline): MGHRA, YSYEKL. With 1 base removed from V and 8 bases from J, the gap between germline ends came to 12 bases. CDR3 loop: CASSQGDRYHEQFF. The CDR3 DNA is TGCGCCAGCAGCCAAGGAGACAGGTATCATGAGCAGTTCTTC.

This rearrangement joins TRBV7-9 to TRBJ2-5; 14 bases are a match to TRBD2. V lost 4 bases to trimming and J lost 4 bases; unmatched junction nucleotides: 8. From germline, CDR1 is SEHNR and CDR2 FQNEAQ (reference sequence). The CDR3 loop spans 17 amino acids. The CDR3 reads CASSWGYGLAGGETQYF. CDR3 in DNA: TGTGCCAGCAGCTGGGGGTATGGACTAGCGGGGGGAGAGACCCAGTACTTC.

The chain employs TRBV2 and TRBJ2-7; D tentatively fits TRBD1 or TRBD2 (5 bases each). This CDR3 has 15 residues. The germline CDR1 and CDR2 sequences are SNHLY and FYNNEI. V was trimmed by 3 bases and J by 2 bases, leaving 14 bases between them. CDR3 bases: TGTGCCAGCAGTGAGCCCCGGGACGGACCCTACGAGCAGTACGTC. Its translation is CASSEPRDGPYEQYV.

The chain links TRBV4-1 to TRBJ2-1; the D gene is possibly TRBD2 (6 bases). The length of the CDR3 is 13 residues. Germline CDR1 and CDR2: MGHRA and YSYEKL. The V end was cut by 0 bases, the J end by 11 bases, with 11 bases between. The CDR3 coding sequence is TGCGCCAGCAGCCAAGAGCCGGGGAGGAAGCAGTTCTTC. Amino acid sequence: CASSQEPGRKQFF.

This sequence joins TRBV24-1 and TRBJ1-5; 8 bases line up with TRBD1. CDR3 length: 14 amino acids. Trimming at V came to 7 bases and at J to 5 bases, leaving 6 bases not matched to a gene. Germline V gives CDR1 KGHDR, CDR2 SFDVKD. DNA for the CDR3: TGTGCCACCAGCGACAGGGGTGCGGATCAGCCCCAGCATTTT. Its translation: CATSDRGADQPQHF.

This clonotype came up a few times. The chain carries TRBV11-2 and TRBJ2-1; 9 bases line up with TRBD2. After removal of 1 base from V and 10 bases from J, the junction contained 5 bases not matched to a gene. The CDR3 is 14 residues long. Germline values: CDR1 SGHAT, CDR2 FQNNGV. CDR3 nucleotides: TGTGCCAGCAGCTTAGTTCCCCTAGCGGGGGAGCAGTTCTTC. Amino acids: CASSLVPLAGEQFF.

The CDR3 protein is CASSRGGDTEAFF. The CDR3 DNA is TGCGCCAGCAGCCGGGGCGGGGACACTGAAGCTTTCTTT. The gene calls are TRBV5-1 and TRBJ1-1; D possibly corresponds to TRBD1 (5 bases). The V end was cut by 4 bases, the J end by 3 bases, with 10 bases between. The length of the CDR3 is 13 residues. The germline gives CDR1 SGHRS, CDR2 YFSETQ.

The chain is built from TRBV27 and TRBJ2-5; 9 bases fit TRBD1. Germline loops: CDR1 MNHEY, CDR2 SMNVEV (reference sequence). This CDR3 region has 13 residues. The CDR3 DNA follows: TGTAATCGGGTCTGGACAGGGGCAGAGACCCAGTACTTC. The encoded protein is CNRVWTGAETQYF.

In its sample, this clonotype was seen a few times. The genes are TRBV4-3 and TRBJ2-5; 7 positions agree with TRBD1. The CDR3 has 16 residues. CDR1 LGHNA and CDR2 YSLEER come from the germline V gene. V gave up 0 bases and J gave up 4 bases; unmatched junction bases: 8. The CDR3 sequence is CASSQDLGGNGETQYF. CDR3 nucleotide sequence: TGCGCCAGCAGCCAAGATTTAGGGGGCAACGGAGAGACCCAGTACTTC.

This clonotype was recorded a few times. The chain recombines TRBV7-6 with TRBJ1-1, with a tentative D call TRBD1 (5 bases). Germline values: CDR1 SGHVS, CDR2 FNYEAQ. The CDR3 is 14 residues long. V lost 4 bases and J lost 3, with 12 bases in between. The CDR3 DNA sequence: TGTGCCAGCAGCTATGGGGGACCTTACACTGAAGCTTTCTTT. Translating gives CASSYGGPYTEAFF.

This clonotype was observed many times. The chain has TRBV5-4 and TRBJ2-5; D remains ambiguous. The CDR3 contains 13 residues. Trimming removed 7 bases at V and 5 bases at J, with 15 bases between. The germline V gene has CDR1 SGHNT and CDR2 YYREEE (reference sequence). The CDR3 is CASARPPEETQYF. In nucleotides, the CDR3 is TGTGCCAGCGCGAGGCCCCCCGAGGAGACCCAGTACTTC. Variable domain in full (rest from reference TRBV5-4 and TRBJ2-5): ETGVTQSPTHLIKTRGQQVTLRCSSQSGHNTVSWYQQALGQGPQFIFQYYREEENGRGNFPPRFSGLQFPNYSSELNVNALELDDSALYLCASARPPEETQYFGPGTRLLVL.

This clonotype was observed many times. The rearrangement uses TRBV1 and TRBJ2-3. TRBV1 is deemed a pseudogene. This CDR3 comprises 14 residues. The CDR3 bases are TGCACCAGCAGCCAAGGTCGCTCCACAGATACGCAGTATTTT. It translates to CTSSQGRSTDTQYF.

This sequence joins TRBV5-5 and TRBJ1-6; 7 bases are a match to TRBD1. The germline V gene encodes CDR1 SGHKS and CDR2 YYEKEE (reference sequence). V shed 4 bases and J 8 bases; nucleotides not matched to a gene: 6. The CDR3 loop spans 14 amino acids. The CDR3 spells CASSLTGSDSPLHF. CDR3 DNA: TGTGCCAGCAGCCTGACAGGGAGTGATTCACCCCTCCACTTT.

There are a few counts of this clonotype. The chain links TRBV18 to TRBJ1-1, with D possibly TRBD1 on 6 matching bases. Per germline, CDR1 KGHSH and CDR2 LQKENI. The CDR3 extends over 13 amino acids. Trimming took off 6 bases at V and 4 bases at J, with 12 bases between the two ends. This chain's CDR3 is CASSPDRTTEAFF. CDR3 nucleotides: TGTGCCAGCTCTCCAGACAGGACCACTGAAGCTTTCTTT. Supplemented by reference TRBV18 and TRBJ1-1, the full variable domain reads NAGVMQNPRHLVRRRGQEARLRCSPMKGHSHVYWYRQLPEEGLKFMVYLQKENIIDESGMPKERFSAEFPKEGPSILRIQQVVRGDSAAYFCASSPDRTTEAFFGQGTRLTVV.

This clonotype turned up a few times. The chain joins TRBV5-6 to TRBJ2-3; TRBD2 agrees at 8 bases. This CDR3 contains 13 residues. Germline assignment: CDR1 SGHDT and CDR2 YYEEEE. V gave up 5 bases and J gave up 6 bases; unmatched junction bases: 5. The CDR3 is CASRLGRVDTQYF. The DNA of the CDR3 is TGTGCCAGCAGGCTCGGGAGGGTGGATACGCAGTATTTT.

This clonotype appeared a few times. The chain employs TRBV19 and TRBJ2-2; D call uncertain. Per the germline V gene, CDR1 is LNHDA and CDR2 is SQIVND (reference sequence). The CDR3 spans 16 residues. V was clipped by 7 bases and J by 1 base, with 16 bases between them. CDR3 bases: TGTGCCAGTAAAGATAGGGCGCTGGGGAACACCGGGGAGCTGTTTTTT. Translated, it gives CASKDRALGNTGELFF. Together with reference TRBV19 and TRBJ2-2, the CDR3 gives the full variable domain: DGGITQSPKYLFRKEGQNVTLSCEQNLNHDAMYWYRQDPGQGLRLIYYSQIVNDFQKGDIAEGYSVSREKKESFPLTVTSAQKNPTAFYLCASKDRALGNTGELFFGEGSRLTVL.

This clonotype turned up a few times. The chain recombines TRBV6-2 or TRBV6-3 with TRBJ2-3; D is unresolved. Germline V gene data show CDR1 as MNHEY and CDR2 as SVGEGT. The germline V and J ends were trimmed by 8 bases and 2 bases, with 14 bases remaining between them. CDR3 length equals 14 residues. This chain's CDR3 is CASGATQLTDTQYF. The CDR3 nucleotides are TGTGCCAGCGGAGCCACTCAACTCACAGATACGCAGTATTTT.

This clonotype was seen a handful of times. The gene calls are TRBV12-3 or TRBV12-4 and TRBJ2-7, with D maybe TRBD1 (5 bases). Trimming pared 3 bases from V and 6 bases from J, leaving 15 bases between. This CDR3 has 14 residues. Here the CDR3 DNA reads TGTGCCAGCAGTTTCCGACAGTATCGACGCGAGCAGTACTTC. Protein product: CASSFRQYRREQYF.

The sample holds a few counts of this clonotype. CDR3 bases: TGTGCCAGCACCGCCAGGGCCTCCTATAATTCACCCCTCCACTTT. Translated: CASTARASYNSPLHF. The chain carries TRBV28 and TRBJ1-6; tentative D call: TRBD1 (5 bases). Germline V gene sequence: CDR1 MDHEN, CDR2 SYDVKM. The CDR3 is 15 residues long. V was trimmed by 7 bases and J by 0 bases, leaving 10 bases between them.

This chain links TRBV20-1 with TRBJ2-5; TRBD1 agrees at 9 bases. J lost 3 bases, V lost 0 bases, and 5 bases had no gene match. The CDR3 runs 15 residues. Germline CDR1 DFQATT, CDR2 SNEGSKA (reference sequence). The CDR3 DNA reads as TGCAGTGCTAGAGATCCCCGGACAGGGGAAGAGACCCAGTACTTC. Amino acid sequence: CSARDPRTGEETQYF.

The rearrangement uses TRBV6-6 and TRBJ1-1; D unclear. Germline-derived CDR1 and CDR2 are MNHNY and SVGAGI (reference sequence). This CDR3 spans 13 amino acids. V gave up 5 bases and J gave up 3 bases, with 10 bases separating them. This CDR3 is CASSLLRDTEAFF. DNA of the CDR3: TGTGCCAGCAGTCTTCTTCGAGACACTGAAGCTTTCTTT.

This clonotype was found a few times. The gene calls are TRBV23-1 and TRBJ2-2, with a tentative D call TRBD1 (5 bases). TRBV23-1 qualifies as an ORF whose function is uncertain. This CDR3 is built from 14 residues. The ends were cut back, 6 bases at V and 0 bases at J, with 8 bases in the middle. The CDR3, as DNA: TGCGCCAGCAGCAGGGCCCCGAACACCGGGGAGCTGTTTTTT. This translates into CASSRAPNTGELFF.

As DNA, the CDR3 is TGCAGCGGCGGACAGGGGGGTGGCTACACCTTC. This translates into CSGGQGGGYTF. The chain has TRBV29-1 and TRBJ1-2; 10 nucleotides match TRBD1. CDR1 is SQVTM and CDR2 is ANQGSEA in the germline V gene. This CDR3 spans 11 amino acids. V shed 7 bases, J shed 7 bases, and the junction held 3 bases outside the gene matches.

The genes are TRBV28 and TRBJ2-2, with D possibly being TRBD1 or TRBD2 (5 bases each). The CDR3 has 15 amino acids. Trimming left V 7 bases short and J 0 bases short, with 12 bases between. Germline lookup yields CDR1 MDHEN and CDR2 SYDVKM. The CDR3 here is CASNSRGSNTGELFF. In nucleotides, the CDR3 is TGTGCCAGCAACTCTCGGGGCTCGAACACCGGGGAGCTGTTTTTT. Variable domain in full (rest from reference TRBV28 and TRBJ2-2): DVKVTQSSRYLVKRTGEKVFLECVQDMDHENMFWYRQDPGLGLRLIYFSYDVKMKEKGDIPEGYSVSREKKERFSLILESASTNQTSMYLCASNSRGSNTGELFFGEGSRLTVL.